This T cell receptor (beta chain) emerged from a study of identifying expanded T cells in peripheral blood. This clone has only a few counts. Its antigen is undetermined. Healthy donors had no documented immune events, such as infections, while sampled. CDR1 and CDR2 (germline): LNHDA, SQIVND (reference sequence). This CDR3 contains 17 residues. V lost 5 bases to trimming and J lost 0 bases, with 17 bases between them. The study, taken as a whole, reports: Over about two and four weeks, about 15 and 18 clones changed, versus around 1.1 between replicates. Across healthy donors, higher total template counts meant significantly greater approximately two-week count variance.

Profiled with immunoSEQ multiplex PCR; TCRdb holds only in-frame clones, not every one. The table records about 52,000 clones, 82% of them present only once. Source material: blood. The receptor was derived from a person aged 18 to 75 in good health. The chain employs TRBV19 and TRBJ1-5; TRBD1 is a possible D gene (5 bases). CDR3 sequence: CASSSVGGKYSNQPQHF. As DNA, the CDR3 is TGTGCCAGTAGTTCCGTGGGGGGAAAGTATAGCAATCAGCCCCAGCATTTT.